These T cell receptor beta chains were read from a single sample in a study of T cell responses to AZD1222 COVID-19 vaccine. Method: immunoSEQ multiplex PCR; TCRdb's copy keeps in-frame clones and lacks some. The sample has about 170,000 clones; just under 95% are singletons. The sequences come from peripheral blood, collected on day 0 of AZD1222 vaccination. These TCRs come from an adult in good health. CDR3s include the opening cysteine and the closing phenylalanine or tryptophan. A D gene is named only where the DNA matches it firmly. Only some rows state a clone size, as once, few, many or a class for expanded clones.

J: TRBJ1-1
D: -
size: -
V: TRBV18
DNA: TGTGCCAGCTCACCACTGGGTAGCAACACTGAAGCTTTCTTT
CDR3: CASSPLGSNTEAFF

J: TRBJ1-1
D: -
size: -
V: TRBV11-3
DNA: TGTGCCAGCAGCTTAAACAGCTTGAACACTGAAGCTTTCTTT
CDR3: CASSLNSLNTEAFF

J: TRBJ2-3
D: TRBD1
size: -
V: TRBV5-1
DNA: TGCGCCAGCAGCTTGGTTGCGACGACAGGGAGAGGTGAGGATACGCAGTATTTT
CDR3: CASSLVATTGRGEDTQYF

J: TRBJ1-2
D: TRBD1
size: -
V: TRBV25-1
DNA: TGTGCCAGCATGGCAGGGGGCAATTTAGGTGGCTACACCTTC
CDR3: CASMAGGNLGGYTF

J: TRBJ2-2
D: TRBD2
size: -
V: TRBV5-1
DNA: TGCGCCACCACCCCCGGAGGGCAGCGGGGCGGCACCGGGGAGCTGTTTTTT
CDR3: CATTPGGQRGGTGELFF

J: TRBJ2-5
D: -
size: -
V: TRBV7-9
DNA: TGTGCCAGCAGCTCCCGGGAGACCCAGTACTTC
CDR3: CASSSRETQYF

J: TRBJ2-2
D: TRBD1
size: -
V: TRBV6-2/TRBV6-3
DNA: TGTGCCAGCAGTTACCGAGGGACAGCTACCGGGGAGCTGTTTTTT
CDR3: CASSYRGTATGELFF

J: TRBJ2-2
D: -
size: once
V: TRBV7-2
DNA: TGTGCCAGCAGCCTTCGACGGGACATCGGGGAGCTGTTTTTT
CDR3: CASSLRRDIGELFF

J: TRBJ1-6
D: -
size: -
V: TRBV10-3
DNA: TGTGCCACCCAGACGAACTTTTATAATTCACCCCTCCACTTT
CDR3: CATQTNFYNSPLHF

J: TRBJ2-7
D: -
size: -
V: TRBV2
DNA: TGTGCCAGCAGTCCGTCCCGGGAAACAGAGCAGTACTTC
CDR3: CASSPSRETEQYF

J: TRBJ2-7
D: -
size: once
V: TRBV10-3
DNA: TGTGCCATCAGTGTAAACGGCATCTCCTACGAGCAGTACTTC
CDR3: CAISVNGISYEQYF

J: TRBJ2-3
D: -
size: -
V: TRBV7-2
DNA: TGTGCCAGCAGCCCGAATCGGGGAGGGGGCAAAGATACGCAGTATTTT
CDR3: CASSPNRGGGKDTQYF

J: TRBJ2-7
D: TRBD1
size: -
V: TRBV29-1
DNA: TGCAGCGTTAGACAGGGGAGTTACGAGCAGTACTTC
CDR3: CSVRQGSYEQYF

J: TRBJ2-7
D: TRBD1
size: many
V: TRBV12-5
DNA: TGTGCTAGTGGGCCCGGGACAGGGGTTGAGCAGTACTTC
CDR3: CASGPGTGVEQYF

J: TRBJ2-1
D: -
size: -
V: TRBV6-1
DNA: TGTGCCAGCAGTGAATTCAGGTCTAATGAGCAGTTCTTC
CDR3: CASSEFRSNEQFF

J: TRBJ2-5
D: -
size: -
V: TRBV3-1/TRBV3-2
DNA: TGTGCCAGCAGCCAAGACCTGACCCAGTACTTC
CDR3: CASSQDLTQYF

J: TRBJ1-4
D: TRBD1
size: -
V: TRBV14
DNA: TGTGCCAGCAGCCAAGGGGACAGGGGGTCGAATGAAAAACTGTTTTTT
CDR3: CASSQGDRGSNEKLFF

J: TRBJ2-1
D: TRBD2
size: -
V: TRBV5-1
DNA: TGCGCCAGCAGCCGCCGGCCCGGGGGGGTACCCTCCTACAATGAGCAGTTCTTC
CDR3: CASSRRPGGVPSYNEQFF

J: TRBJ2-7
D: -
size: -
V: TRBV7-3
DNA: TGTGCCAGCAGCCCCGGTTCCGGGTCAGCCTACGAGCAGTACTTC
CDR3: CASSPGSGSAYEQYF

J: TRBJ2-6
D: -
size: -
V: TRBV7-9
DNA: TGTGCCAGCAGCCCCAGGGTTTCCGGGGCCAACGTCCTGACTTTC
CDR3: CASSPRVSGANVLTF

J: TRBJ1-1
D: -
size: -
V: TRBV12-5
DNA: TGTGCTAGTGGCTCGGGGACGGCGAACACTGAAGCTTTCTTT
CDR3: CASGSGTANTEAFF

J: TRBJ2-3
D: -
size: once
V: TRBV11-2
DNA: TGTGCCAGCAGCCACCGCACAGATACGCAGTATTTT
CDR3: CASSHRTDTQYF

J: TRBJ2-2
D: TRBD1
size: -
V: TRBV29-1
DNA: TGCAGCGTTACCGGGACAGGGCGATACAACACCGGGGAGCTGTTTTTT
CDR3: CSVTGTGRYNTGELFF

J: TRBJ2-5
D: -
size: -
V: TRBV4-1
DNA: TGCGCCAGCAGCCAAGTCACGGGGGACCGAGAGACCCAGTACTTC
CDR3: CASSQVTGDRETQYF

J: TRBJ2-7
D: -
size: -
V: TRBV19
DNA: TGTGCCAGTGGGCAGTTTCCCTACGAGCAGTACTTC
CDR3: CASGQFPYEQYF

J: TRBJ2-5
D: TRBD1
size: -
V: TRBV29-1
DNA: TGCAGCGTCGTAATCCCTCCCAGGGACAGGGCGCACTTC
CDR3: CSVVIPPRDRAHF

J: TRBJ2-1
D: TRBD1
size: -
V: TRBV30
DNA: TGTGCCTGGAGTGATATCCCCGGGACAGGTTTTTCCTACAATGAGCAGTTCTTC
CDR3: CAWSDIPGTGFSYNEQFF

J: TRBJ2-5
D: TRBD1
size: -
V: TRBV6-5
DNA: TGTGCCAGCAGTCGAGACAGGGCCCAAGAGACCCAGTACTTC
CDR3: CASSRDRAQETQYF

J: TRBJ2-2
D: -
size: -
V: TRBV29-1
DNA: TGCAGCGTTCTTGACCCAGTTGATGGGGAGCTGTTTTTT
CDR3: CSVLDPVDGELFF

J: TRBJ1-4
D: -
size: -
V: TRBV6-6
DNA: TGTGCCAGCACCAGGGGTAGTGAAAAACTGTTTTTT
CDR3: CASTRGSEKLFF

J: TRBJ1-2
D: TRBD1
size: -
V: TRBV9
DNA: TGTGCCAGCAGCCCACAACAGGGGACTAACTATGGCTACACCTTC
CDR3: CASSPQQGTNYGYTF

J: TRBJ1-1
D: -
size: -
V: TRBV6-5
DNA: TGTGCCAGCAGTTACTCCAGCCAAGGGAACACTGAAGCTTTCTTT
CDR3: CASSYSSQGNTEAFF

J: TRBJ2-3
D: -
size: -
V: TRBV4-1
DNA: TGCGCCAGCAGCCATCGGGTGAGCACAGATACGCAGTATTTT
CDR3: CASSHRVSTDTQYF

J: TRBJ1-2
D: -
size: -
V: TRBV10-3
DNA: TGTGCCATCAGTGAAAGGGGTGACAGCTATGGCTACACCTTC
CDR3: CAISERGDSYGYTF

J: TRBJ1-1
D: -
size: -
V: TRBV6-5
DNA: TGTGCCAGCAGTCGGTTCATGAACACTGAAGCTTTCTTT
CDR3: CASSRFMNTEAFF

J: TRBJ1-6
D: TRBD1
size: -
V: TRBV10-3
DNA: TGTGCCAACGGACAGGGGGCAGGTTCACCCCTCCACTTT
CDR3: CANGQGAGSPLHF

J: TRBJ2-7
D: -
size: -
V: TRBV2
DNA: TGTGCCAGCAGTGCACAAGGTCGCGGGGAATACTTC
CDR3: CASSAQGRGEYF

J: TRBJ1-2
D: -
size: -
V: TRBV30
DNA: TGTGCCTGGAGTCGGGACCTCCGAGGCTACACCTTC
CDR3: CAWSRDLRGYTF

J: TRBJ1-3
D: -
size: -
V: TRBV19
DNA: TGTGCCAGTAGCCGGACTGGGGGCAAGAACACCATATATTTT
CDR3: CASSRTGGKNTIYF

J: TRBJ1-4
D: -
size: -
V: TRBV9
DNA: TGTGCCAGCAGCGGAGGTGCAACTAATGAAAAACTGTTTTTT
CDR3: CASSGGATNEKLFF

J: TRBJ2-1
D: TRBD2
size: few
V: TRBV3-1/TRBV3-2
DNA: TGTGCCAGCAGCCAAGGTGGACTAGGGTATGCCGAGCAGTTCTTC
CDR3: CASSQGGLGYAEQFF

J: TRBJ1-1
D: -
size: -
V: TRBV9
DNA: TGTGCCAGCAGCGTAGGGGGACTTGGGCCTGAAGCTTTCTTT
CDR3: CASSVGGLGPEAFF

J: TRBJ1-3
D: -
size: -
V: TRBV7-9
DNA: TGTGCCAGCAGCTTCTTGCAAGGGAGCCGGGGAAACACCATATATTTT
CDR3: CASSFLQGSRGNTIYF